The present T cell receptor (beta chain) was sequenced within a study of Ad26.COV2.S vaccination and SARS-CoV-2 variants. The wider study: Once, or twice with 56 days between doses, Ad26.COV2.S was given intramuscularly.

About this clone itself: Other DNA sequences of this sample code for an identical CDR3.

Trimming took off 1 base at V and 4 bases at J, with 4 bases between the two ends. The CDR3 runs to 12 residues. The germline V gene encodes CDR1 SEHNR and CDR2 FQNEAQ (reference sequence). The sample's treatment: 15 to 20 received Ad26.COV2.S at low or high dose, single or two shots; about 5 received placebo; per-sample allocation not given. Sampling took place 63 days after the first vaccine or placebo injection. Generated by immunoSEQ multiplex PCR, the TCRdb table keeps only in-frame clones and is missing some. The sample comprises 440,000 or so clones, about nine tenths of which are singletons, and about 1.5% rests with the top ten.

The sequenced sample was peripheral blood, obtained in a trial of Ad26.COV2.S vaccine versus placebo. The receptor's source is a person aged 18-65 years who received the Ad26.COV2.S COVID-19 vaccine or a placebo. The chain is built from TRBV7-9 and TRBJ1-2, with no clear D. In nucleotides, the CDR3 is TGTGCCAGCAGCTTAGGGAGCTATGGCTACACCTTC. Translation gives CASSLGSYGYTF.